The present T cell receptor beta chain was sequenced within a study of response to subunit inactivated influenza vaccine. V gave up 4 bases and J gave up 9 bases, with 16 bases separating them. This CDR3 contains 13 residues. Germline V gives CDR1 SQVTM, CDR2 ANQGSEA. Regarding this clonotype: The antigen is unknown.

Findings and limits, study-wide: The study's authors posited that every seasonal influenza vaccination enlists few new T cells.

MiXCR, applied by TCRdb to the RT-PCR reads, yields one record per CDR3 protein. The sample records around 530,000 distinct CDR3 sequences, approximately 12% being singletons. The sequence derives from a man aged 45-65 years who received an inactivated influenza vaccine. The material was PBMCs from blood, obtained on the day of vaccination. The rearrangement uses TRBV29-1 and TRBJ2-4; TRBD1 is a possible D gene (6 bases). CDR3 region: CSVGDKGLGIQYF. In DNA form, the CDR3 reads TGCAGCGTTGGGGACAAGGGGTTAGGCATTCAGTACTTC.